The T cell receptor beta chain described here comes from a study of CD8 T cells in Susac syndrome. This CDR3 is 16 amino acids long. The germline gives CDR1 SGHRS, CDR2 YFSETQ. Trimming at V came to 4 bases and at J to 8 bases, leaving 12 bases not matched to a gene. RNA was extracted with the RNeasy kit, and a quantity of about 0.45 to 1 ug was reverse transcribed using random hexamers. One entry per CDR3 protein, called by TCRdb with MiXCR from the immunoSEQ multiplex PCR reads. The sample includes 210,000 or so distinct CDR3 sequences, around 93% of them seen just once. Sequencing was done on a sample of CD4+ T cells from PBMCs. The chain is built from TRBV5-1 and TRBJ1-6, with 7 bases that match TRBD1. The origin of this receptor is a human donor with Susac syndrome. CDR3 DNA: TGCGCCAGCAGCCACCACCGACAGGGCCTAGATTCACCCCTCCACTTT. As protein: CASSHHRQGLDSPLHF.